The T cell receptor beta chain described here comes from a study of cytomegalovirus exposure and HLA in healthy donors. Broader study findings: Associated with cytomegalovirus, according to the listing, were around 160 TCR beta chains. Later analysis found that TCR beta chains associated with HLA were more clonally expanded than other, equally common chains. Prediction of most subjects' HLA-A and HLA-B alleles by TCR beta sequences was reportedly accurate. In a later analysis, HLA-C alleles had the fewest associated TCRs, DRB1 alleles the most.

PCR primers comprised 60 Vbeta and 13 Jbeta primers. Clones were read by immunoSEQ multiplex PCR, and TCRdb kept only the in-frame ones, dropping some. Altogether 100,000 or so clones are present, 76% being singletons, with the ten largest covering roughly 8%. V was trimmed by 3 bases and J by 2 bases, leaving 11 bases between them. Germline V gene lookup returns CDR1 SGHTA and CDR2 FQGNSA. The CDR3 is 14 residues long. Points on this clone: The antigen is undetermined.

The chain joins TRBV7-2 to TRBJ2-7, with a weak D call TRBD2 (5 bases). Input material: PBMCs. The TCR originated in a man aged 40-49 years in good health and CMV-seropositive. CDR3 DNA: TGTGCCAGCAGCTTCGGGGAGAATGCCTACGAGCAGTACTTC. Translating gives CASSFGENAYEQYF.